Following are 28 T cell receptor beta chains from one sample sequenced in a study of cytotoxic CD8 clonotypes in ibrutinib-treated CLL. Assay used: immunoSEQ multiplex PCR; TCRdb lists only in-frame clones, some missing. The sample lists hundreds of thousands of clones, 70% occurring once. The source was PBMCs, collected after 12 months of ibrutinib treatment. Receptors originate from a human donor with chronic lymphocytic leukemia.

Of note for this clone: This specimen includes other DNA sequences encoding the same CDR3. CDR3 sequence: CASSESNQPQHF. The CDR3 DNA sequence: TGTGCCAGCAGCGAGAGCAATCAGCCCCAGCATTTT. This chain links TRBV7-9 with TRBJ1-5; D not certain. This CDR3 has 12 amino acids. CDR1 is SEHNR and CDR2 is FQNEAQ in the germline V gene (reference sequence). V dropped 5 bases and J dropped 1 base, with 3 bases sitting between them.

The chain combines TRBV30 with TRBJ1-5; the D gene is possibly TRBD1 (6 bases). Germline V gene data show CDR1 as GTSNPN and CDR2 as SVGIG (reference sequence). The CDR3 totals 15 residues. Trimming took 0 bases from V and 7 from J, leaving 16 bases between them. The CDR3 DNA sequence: TGTGCCTGGAGTGTAGGCTGGGGGCGAGGGCAGCCCCAGCATTTT. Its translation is CAWSVGWGRGQPQHF. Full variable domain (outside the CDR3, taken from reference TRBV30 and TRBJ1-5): SQTIHQWPATLVQPVGSPLSLECTVEGTSNPNLYWYRQAAGRGLQLLFYSVGIGQISSEVPQNLSASRPQDRQFILSSKKLLLSDSGFYLCAWSVGWGRGQPQHFGDGTRLSIL.

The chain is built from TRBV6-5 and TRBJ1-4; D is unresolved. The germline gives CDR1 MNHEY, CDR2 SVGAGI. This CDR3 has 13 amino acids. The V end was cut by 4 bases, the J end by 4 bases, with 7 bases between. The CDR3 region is CASSSRNNEKLFF. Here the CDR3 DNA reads TGTGCCAGCAGTTCGAGAAATAATGAAAAACTGTTTTTT.

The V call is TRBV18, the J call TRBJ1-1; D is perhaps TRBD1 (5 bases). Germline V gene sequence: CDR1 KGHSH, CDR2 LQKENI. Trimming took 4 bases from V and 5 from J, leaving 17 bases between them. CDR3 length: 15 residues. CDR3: CASSRQGMGGTEAFF. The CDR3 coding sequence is TGTGCCAGCTCACGGCAAGGAATGGGGGGAACTGAAGCTTTCTTT.

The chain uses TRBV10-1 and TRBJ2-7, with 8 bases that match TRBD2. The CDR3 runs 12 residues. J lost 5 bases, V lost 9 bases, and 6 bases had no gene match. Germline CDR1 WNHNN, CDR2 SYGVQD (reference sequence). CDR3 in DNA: TGCGCCAGGCCGGGAGGGGGTGACGAGCAGTACTTC. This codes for CARPGGGDEQYF.

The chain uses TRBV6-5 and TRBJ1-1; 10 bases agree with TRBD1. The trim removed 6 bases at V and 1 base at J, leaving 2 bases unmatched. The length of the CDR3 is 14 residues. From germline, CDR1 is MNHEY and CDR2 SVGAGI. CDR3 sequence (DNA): TGTGCCAGCAGGGGGACAGGGGCGAACACTGAAGCTTTCTTT. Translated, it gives CASRGTGANTEAFF.

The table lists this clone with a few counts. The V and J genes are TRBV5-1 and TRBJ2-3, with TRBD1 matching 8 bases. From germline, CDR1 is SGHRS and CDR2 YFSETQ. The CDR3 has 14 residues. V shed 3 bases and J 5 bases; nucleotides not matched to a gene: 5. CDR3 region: CASSSPGGVDTQYF. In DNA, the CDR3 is TGCGCCAGCAGCTCCCCAGGGGGCGTAGATACGCAGTATTTT. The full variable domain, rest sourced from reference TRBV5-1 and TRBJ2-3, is KAGVTQTPRYLIKTRGQQVTLSCSPISGHRSVSWYQQTPGQGLQFLFEYFSETQRNKGNFPGRFSGRQFSNSRSEMNVSTLELGDSALYLCASSSPGGVDTQYFGPGTRLTVL.

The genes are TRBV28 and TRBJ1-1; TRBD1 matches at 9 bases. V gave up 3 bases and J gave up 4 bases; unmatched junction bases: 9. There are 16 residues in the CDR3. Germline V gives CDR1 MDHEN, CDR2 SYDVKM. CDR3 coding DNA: TGTGCCAGCAGTTTGCCGGGACAGGGCTTGGGCACTGAAGCTTTCTTT. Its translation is CASSLPGQGLGTEAFF. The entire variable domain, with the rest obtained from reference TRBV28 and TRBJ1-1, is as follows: DVKVTQSSRYLVKRTGEKVFLECVQDMDHENMFWYRQDPGLGLRLIYFSYDVKMKEKGDIPEGYSVSREKKERFSLILESASTNQTSMYLCASSLPGQGLGTEAFFGQGTRLTVV.

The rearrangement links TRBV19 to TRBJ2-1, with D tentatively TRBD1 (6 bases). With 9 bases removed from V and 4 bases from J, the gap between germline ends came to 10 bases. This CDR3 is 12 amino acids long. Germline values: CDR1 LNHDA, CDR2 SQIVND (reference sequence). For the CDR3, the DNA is TGTGCCAGCAGACAGGATTACAATGAGCAGTTCTTC. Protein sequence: CASRQDYNEQFF.

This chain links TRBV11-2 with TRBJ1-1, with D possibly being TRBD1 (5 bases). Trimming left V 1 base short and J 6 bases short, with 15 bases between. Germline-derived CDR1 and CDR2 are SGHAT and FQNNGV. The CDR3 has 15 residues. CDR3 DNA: TGTGCCAGCAGCTTAGTTAGGGGTAGGATTTCTGAAGCTTTCTTT. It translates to CASSLVRGRISEAFF.

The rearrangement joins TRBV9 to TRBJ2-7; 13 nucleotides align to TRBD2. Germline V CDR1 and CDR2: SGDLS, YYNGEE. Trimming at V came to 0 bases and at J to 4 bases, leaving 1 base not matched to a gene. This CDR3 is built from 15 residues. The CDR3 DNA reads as TGTGCCAGCAGCGTAGGACTAGCGGGAGGTTACGAGCAGTACTTC. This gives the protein CASSVGLAGGYEQYF.

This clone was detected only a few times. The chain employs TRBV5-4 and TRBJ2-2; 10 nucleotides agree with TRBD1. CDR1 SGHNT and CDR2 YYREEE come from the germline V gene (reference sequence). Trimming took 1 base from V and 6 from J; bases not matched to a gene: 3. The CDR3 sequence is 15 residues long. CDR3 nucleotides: TGTGCCAGCAGCTTGCCGGACAGGGGGGCCGGGGAGCTGTTTTTT. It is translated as CASSLPDRGAGELFF.

CDR3: CASSLPLAGEVDTQYF. Here the CDR3 DNA reads TGTGCCAGCAGCTTACCACTAGCGGGAGAAGTTGATACGCAGTATTTT. This chain connects TRBV11-2 to TRBJ2-3, with TRBD2 matching 11 bases. Looked up from germline, CDR1 is SGHAT and CDR2 is FQNNGV. The CDR3 length is 16 residues. The ends lost 2 bases at V and 6 bases at J; junction bases unmatched: 7.

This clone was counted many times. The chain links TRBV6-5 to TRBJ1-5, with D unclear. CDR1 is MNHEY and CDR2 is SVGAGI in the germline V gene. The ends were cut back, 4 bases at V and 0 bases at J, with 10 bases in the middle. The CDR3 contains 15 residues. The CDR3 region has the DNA TGTGCCAGCAGTTCGACGGACGGTAGCAATCAGCCCCAGCATTTT. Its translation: CASSSTDGSNQPQHF.

The CDR3 reads CASSSQASVSGANVLTF. CDR3 DNA sequence: TGCGCCAGCAGCTCACAGGCCTCGGTCTCTGGGGCCAACGTCCTGACTTTC. The chain links TRBV5-1 to TRBJ2-6, with D maybe TRBD1 (5 bases). The germline gives CDR1 SGHRS, CDR2 YFSETQ. The CDR3 consists of 17 residues. The ends were cut back, 3 bases at V and 0 bases at J, with 13 bases in the middle.

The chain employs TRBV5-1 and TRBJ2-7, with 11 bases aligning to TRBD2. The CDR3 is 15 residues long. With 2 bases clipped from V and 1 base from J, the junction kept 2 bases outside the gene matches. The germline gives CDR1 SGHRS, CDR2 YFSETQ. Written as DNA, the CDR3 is TGCGCCAGCAGCTTAACTAGCGGGAGTTCCTACGAGCAGTACTTC. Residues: CASSLTSGSSYEQYF.

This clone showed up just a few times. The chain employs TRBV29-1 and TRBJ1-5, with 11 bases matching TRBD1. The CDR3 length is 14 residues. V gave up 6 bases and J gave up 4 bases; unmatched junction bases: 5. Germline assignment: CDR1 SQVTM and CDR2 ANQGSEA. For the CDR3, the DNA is TGCAGCGTGGGACAGGGGGGAGTGAATCAGCCCCAGCATTTT. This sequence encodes CSVGQGGVNQPQHF.

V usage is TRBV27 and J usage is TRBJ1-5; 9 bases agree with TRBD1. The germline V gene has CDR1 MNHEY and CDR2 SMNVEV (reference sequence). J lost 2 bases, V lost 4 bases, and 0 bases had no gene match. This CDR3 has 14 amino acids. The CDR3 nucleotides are TGTGCCAGCAGTTGGACAGGGGGCAATCAGCCCCAGCATTTT. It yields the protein CASSWTGGNQPQHF.

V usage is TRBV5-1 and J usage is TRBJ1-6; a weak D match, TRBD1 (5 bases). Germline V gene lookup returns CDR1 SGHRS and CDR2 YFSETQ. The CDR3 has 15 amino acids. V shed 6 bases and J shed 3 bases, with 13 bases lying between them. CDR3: CASTTGQNYNSPLHF. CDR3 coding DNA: TGCGCCAGCACCACGGGGCAAAACTATAATTCACCCCTCCACTTT.

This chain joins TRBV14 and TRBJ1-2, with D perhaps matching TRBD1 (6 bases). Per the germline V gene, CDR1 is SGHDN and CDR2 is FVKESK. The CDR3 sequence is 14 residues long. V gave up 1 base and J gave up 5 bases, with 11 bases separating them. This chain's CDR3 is CASSQGTGAYGYTF. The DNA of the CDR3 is TGTGCCAGCAGCCAAGGGACGGGGGCGTATGGCTACACCTTC.

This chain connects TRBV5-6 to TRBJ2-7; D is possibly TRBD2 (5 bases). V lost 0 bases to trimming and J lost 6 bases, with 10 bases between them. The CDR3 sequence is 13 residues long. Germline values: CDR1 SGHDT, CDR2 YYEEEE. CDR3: CASSLGGVLEQYF. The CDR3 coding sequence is TGTGCCAGCAGCTTGGGGGGAGTTCTCGAGCAGTACTTC.

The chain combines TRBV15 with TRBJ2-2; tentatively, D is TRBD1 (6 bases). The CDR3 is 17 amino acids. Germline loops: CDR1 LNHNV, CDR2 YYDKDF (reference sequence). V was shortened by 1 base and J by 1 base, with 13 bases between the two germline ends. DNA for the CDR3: TGTGCCACCAGCAGAGGACTACGGGACAAGAACACCGGGGAGCTGTTTTTT. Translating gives CATSRGLRDKNTGELFF.

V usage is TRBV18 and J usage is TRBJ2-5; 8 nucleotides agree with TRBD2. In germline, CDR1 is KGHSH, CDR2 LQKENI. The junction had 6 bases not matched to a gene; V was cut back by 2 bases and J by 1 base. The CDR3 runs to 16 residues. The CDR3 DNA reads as TGTGCCAGCTCACCAACCGGGGGACTAGGCCAAGAGACCCAGTACTTC. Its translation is CASSPTGGLGQETQYF. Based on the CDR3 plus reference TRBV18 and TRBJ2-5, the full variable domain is NAGVMQNPRHLVRRRGQEARLRCSPMKGHSHVYWYRQLPEEGLKFMVYLQKENIIDESGMPKERFSAEFPKEGPSILRIQQVVRGDSAAYFCASSPTGGLGQETQYFGPGTRLLVL.

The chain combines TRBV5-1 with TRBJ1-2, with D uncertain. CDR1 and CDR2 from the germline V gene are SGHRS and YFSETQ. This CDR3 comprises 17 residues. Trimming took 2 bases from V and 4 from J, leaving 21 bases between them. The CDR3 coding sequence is TGCGCCAGCAGCTTTCGACTCCAATCCCAAGGGAGCTATGGCTACACCTTC. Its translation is CASSFRLQSQGSYGYTF. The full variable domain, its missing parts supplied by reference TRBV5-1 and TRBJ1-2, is KAGVTQTPRYLIKTRGQQVTLSCSPISGHRSVSWYQQTPGQGLQFLFEYFSETQRNKGNFPGRFSGRQFSNSRSEMNVSTLELGDSALYLCASSFRLQSQGSYGYTFGSGTRLTVV.

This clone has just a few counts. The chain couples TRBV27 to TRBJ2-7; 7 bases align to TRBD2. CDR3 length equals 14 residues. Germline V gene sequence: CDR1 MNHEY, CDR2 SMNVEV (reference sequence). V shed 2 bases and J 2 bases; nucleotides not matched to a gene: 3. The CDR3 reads CASSLNGRTYEQYF. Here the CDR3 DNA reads TGTGCCAGCAGTTTAAACGGGAGGACCTACGAGCAGTACTTC.

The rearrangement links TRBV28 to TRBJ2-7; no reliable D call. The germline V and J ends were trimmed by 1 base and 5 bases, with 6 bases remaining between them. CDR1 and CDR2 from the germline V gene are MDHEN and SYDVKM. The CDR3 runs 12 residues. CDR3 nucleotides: TGTGCCAGCAGTTTATCCAGACACGAGCAGTACTTC. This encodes CASSLSRHEQYF.

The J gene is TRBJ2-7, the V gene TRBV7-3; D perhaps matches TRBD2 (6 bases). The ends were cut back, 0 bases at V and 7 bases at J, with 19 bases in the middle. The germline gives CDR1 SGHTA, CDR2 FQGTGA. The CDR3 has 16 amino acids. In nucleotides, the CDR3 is TGTGCCAGCAGCTTAACCCCCGAGGGAGGAAAGATGGAGCAGTACTTC. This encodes CASSLTPEGGKMEQYF. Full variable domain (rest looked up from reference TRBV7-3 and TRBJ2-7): GAGVSQTPSNKVTEKGKYVELRCDPISGHTALYWYRQSLGQGPEFLIYFQGTGAADDSGLPNDRFFAVRPEGSVSTLKIQRTERGDSAVYLCASSLTPEGGKMEQYFGPGTRLTVT.

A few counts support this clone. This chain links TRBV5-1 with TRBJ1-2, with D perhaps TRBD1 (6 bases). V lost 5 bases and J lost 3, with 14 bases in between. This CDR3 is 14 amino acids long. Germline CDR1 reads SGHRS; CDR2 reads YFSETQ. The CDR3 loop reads CASSQQGGDYGYTF. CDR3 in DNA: TGCGCCAGCAGTCAACAGGGTGGGGACTATGGCTACACCTTC. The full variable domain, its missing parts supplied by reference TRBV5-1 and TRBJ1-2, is KAGVTQTPRYLIKTRGQQVTLSCSPISGHRSVSWYQQTPGQGLQFLFEYFSETQRNKGNFPGRFSGRQFSNSRSEMNVSTLELGDSALYLCASSQQGGDYGYTFGSGTRLTVV.